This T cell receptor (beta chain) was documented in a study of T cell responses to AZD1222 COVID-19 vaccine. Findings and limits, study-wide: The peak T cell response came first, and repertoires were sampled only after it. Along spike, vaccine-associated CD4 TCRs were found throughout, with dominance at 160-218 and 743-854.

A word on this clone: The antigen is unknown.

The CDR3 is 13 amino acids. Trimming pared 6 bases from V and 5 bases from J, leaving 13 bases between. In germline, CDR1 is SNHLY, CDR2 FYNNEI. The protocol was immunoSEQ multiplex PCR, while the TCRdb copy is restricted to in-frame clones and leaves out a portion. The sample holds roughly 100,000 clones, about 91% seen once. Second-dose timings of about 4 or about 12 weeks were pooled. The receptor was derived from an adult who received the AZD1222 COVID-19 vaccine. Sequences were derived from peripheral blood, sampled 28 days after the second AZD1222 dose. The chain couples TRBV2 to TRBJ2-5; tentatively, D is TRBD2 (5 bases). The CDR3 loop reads CASSVTREETQYF. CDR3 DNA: TGTGCCAGCAGCGTCACTAGGGAGGAGACCCAGTACTTC.